The source of this TCR beta chain is a study of T cell responses to AZD1222 COVID-19 vaccine. Study conclusions and caveats: Spike was spanned by vaccine-associated CD4 TCRs, with dominance at 160-218 and 743-854. Donors skewed white British and female; clonal diversity was possibly underestimated.

Clones were read by immunoSEQ multiplex PCR, and TCRdb kept only the in-frame ones, dropping some. In the table there are around 84,000 clones, 80% to 90% of which are singletons. Pooled together were second doses at about 4 or about 12 weeks. Germline V gives CDR1 SEHNR, CDR2 FQNEAQ (reference sequence). Trimming pared 10 bases from V and 6 bases from J, leaving 24 bases between. The CDR3 is 15 amino acids. This clone was recorded a few times. No antigen is known for it. The receptor was isolated from an adult who received the AZD1222 COVID-19 vaccine. This material consisted of peripheral blood, taken 28 days after the second AZD1222 dose. This sequence joins TRBV7-9 and TRBJ1-1; tentatively, D is TRBD1 (5 bases). CDR3 sequence: CAITAGVTRGAEAFF. The CDR3 DNA is TGTGCCATTACAGCGGGGGTTACACGAGGGGCTGAAGCTTTCTTT.